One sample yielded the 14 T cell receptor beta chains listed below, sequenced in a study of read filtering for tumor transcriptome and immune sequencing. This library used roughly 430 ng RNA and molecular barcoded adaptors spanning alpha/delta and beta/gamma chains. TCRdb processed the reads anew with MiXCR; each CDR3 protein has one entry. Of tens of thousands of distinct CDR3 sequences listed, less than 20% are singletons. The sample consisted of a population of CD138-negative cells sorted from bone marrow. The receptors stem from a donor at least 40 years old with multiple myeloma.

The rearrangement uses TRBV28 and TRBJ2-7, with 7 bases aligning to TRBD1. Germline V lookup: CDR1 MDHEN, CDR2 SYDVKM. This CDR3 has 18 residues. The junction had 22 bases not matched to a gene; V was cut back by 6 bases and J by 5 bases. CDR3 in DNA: TGTGCCAGCAGCTCCACGCTCCTACAGGGGATCCTCGGCCACGAGCAGTACTTC. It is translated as CASSSTLLQGILGHEQYF.

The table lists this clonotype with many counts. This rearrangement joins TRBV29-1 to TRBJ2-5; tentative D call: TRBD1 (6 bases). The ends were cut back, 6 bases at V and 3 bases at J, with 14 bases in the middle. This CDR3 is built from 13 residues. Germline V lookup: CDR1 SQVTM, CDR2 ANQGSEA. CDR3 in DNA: TGCAGCGTCGTGACAGGAACCAAAGAGACCCAGTACTTC. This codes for CSVVTGTKETQYF.

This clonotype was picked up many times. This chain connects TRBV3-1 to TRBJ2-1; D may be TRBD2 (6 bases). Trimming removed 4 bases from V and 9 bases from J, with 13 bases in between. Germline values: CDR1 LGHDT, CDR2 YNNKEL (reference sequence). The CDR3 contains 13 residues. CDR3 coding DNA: TGTGCCAGCAGCCGGGGACTCCGCCCTGAGCAGTTCTTC. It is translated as CASSRGLRPEQFF.

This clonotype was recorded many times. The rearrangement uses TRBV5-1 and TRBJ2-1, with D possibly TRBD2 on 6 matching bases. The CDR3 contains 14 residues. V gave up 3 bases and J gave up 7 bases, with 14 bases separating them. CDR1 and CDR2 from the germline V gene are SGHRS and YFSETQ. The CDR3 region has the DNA TGCGCCAGCAGCTCCGGGGCTGGAGGGAATGAGCAGTTCTTC. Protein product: CASSSGAGGNEQFF.

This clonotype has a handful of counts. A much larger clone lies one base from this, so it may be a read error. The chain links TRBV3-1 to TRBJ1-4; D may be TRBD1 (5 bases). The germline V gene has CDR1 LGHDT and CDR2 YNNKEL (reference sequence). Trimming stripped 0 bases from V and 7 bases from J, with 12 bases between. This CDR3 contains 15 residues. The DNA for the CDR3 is TGTGCCAGCAGCCAAGAGACAGAGGGCGGTGAAAAACTGTTTTTT. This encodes CASSQETEGGEKLFF.

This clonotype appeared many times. CDR3 residues: CASSALSGTANTEAFF. The CDR3, as DNA: TGTGCCAGCAGTGCGCTCTCGGGGACAGCAAACACTGAAGCTTTCTTT. The rearrangement uses TRBV27 and TRBJ1-1; the match to TRBD1 covers 7 bases. This CDR3 has 16 residues. Germline trimming cut 5 bases from V and 2 bases from J; bases unmatched to any gene: 11. Germline CDR1 reads MNHEY; CDR2 reads SMNVEV (reference sequence).

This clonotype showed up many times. CDR3 nucleotide sequence: TGTGCCAGCAGCTTAAGTGGGGGGATGAACACTGAAGCTTTCTTT. It translates to CASSLSGGMNTEAFF. The V and J genes are TRBV7-3 and TRBJ1-1; a possible D gene is TRBD1 (5 bases). V lost 1 base and J 0 bases, leaving 9 bases between the germline ends. In germline, CDR1 is SGHTA, CDR2 FQGTGA. This CDR3 region has 15 residues.

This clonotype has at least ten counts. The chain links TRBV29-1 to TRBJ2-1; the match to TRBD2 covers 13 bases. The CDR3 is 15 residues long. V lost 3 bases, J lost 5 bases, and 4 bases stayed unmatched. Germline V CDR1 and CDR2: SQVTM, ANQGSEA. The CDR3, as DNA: TGCAGCGTTGACTTTGGGACTAGCGGGAACAATGAGCAGTTCTTC. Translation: CSVDFGTSGNNEQFF.

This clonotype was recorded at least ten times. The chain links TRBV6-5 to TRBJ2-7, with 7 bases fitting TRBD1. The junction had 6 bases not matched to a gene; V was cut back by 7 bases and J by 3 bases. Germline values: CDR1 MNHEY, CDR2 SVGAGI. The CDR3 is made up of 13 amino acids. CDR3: CASTLGQDYEQYF. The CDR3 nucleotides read TGTGCCAGCACCCTAGGACAGGACTACGAGCAGTACTTC.

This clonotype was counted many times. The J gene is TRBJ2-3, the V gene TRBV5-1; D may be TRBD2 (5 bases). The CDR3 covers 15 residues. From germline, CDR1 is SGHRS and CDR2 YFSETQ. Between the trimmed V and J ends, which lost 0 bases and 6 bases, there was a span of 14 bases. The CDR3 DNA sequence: TGCGCCAGCAGCTTGGGGACTGATCGGGCGGATACGCAGTATTTT. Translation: CASSLGTDRADTQYF.

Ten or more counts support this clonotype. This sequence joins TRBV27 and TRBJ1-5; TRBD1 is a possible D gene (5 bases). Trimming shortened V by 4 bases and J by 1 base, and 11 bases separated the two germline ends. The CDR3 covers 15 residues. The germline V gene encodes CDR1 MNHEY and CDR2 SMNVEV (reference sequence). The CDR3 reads CASSSGGLSNQPQHF. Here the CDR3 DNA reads TGTGCCAGCAGTTCCGGGGGTTTGAGCAATCAGCCCCAGCATTTT.

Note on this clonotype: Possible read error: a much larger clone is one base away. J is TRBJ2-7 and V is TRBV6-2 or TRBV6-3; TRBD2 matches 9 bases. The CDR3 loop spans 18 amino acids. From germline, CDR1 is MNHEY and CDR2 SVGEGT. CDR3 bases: TGTGCCAGCAGTCAGCGGATATTAGCGGGAGCCGGGGCCTACGAGCAGTGCTTC. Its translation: CASSQRILAGAGAYEQCF.

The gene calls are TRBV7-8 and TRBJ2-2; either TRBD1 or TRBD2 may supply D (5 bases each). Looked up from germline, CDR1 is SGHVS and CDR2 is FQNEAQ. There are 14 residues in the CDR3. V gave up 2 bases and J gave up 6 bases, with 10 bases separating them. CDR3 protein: CASSLPLGAGELFF. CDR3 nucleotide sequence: TGTGCCAGCAGCTTACCACTAGGGGCCGGGGAGCTGTTTTTT.

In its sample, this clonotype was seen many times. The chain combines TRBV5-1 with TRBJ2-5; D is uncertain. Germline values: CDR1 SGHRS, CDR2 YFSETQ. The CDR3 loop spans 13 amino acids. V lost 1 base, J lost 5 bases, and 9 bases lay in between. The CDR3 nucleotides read TGCGCCAGCAGCTTGAGATTAGAGGAGACCCAGTACTTC. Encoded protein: CASSLRLEETQYF.